This T cell receptor beta chain stems from a study of blood T cell repertoires in COVID-19. In the study overall: Acute and convalescent COVID-19 samples came from the United States, Italy and Spain. T cells, B-cell-depleted T cells, or PBMCs provided the cDNA or gDNA that served as material.

Source study methods: Reference gene primers were amplified, and this amplification served to estimate nucleated cell counts. TCRdb keeps only in-frame clones here, not all; method: immunoSEQ multiplex PCR. V and J calls and clone size are those listed in that table; D and trimming were worked out from the DNA. This table holds 200,000 to 250,000 clones, around nine tenths found once. This CDR3 spans 15 amino acids. J lost 7 bases, V lost 4 bases, and 10 bases had no gene match. Germline CDR1 SGHNT, CDR2 YENEEA. The chain couples TRBV11-3 to TRBJ2-3, with 8 positions matching TRBD2. The TCR comes from an older woman with acute or convalescent COVID-19. The sequenced sample consisted of peripheral blood. DNA for the CDR3: TGTGCCAGCAGCTCCCCGGGTAGCGGGACGAATACGCAGTATTTT. Translation: CASSSPGSGTNTQYF.